The 11 T cell receptor beta chains listed next were all sequenced from one sample in a study of blood T cell repertoires in COVID-19. Clones were read by immunoSEQ multiplex PCR, and TCRdb kept only the in-frame ones, dropping some. The sample includes roughly 100,000 clones, 82% seen only once; the top ten take about 18%. The source material was peripheral blood. These receptors were obtained from a man older than 75 with acute or convalescent COVID-19.

This clone was picked up a small number of times. The gene calls are TRBV18 and TRBJ2-3; a possible D gene is TRBD2 (6 bases). The CDR3 length is 13 residues. The germline CDR1 and CDR2 sequences are KGHSH and LQKENI. V was pared by 3 bases and J by 3 bases, with 7 bases between. The CDR3 loop reads CASSPGGTDTQYF. CDR3 sequence (DNA): TGTGCCAGCTCACCTGGGGGGACAGATACGCAGTATTTT.

This chain connects TRBV5-4 to TRBJ1-3; perhaps TRBD1 as D (5 bases). Germline V gives CDR1 SGHNT, CDR2 YYREEE (reference sequence). Trimming took off 0 bases at V and 0 bases at J, with 10 bases between the two ends. The CDR3 loop spans 16 amino acids. CDR3 sequence (DNA): TGTGCCAGCAGCTTGGCCGGGGGTAGCTCTGGAAACACCATATATTTT. Translated, it gives CASSLAGGSSGNTIYF.

The genes are TRBV18 and TRBJ2-2; tentative D call: TRBD2 (6 bases). This CDR3 has 15 amino acids. V dropped 3 bases and J dropped 4 bases, with 12 bases sitting between them. Looked up from germline, CDR1 is KGHSH and CDR2 is LQKENI. CDR3 nucleotide sequence: TGTGCCAGCTCACCGTTCAGGGACTCCACCGGGGAGCTGTTTTTT. Amino acid sequence: CASSPFRDSTGELFF.

The chain couples TRBV6-5 to TRBJ1-3; D remains unclear. Germline CDR1 is MNHEY and CDR2 is SVGAGI. The CDR3 contains 15 residues. Trimming pared 5 bases from V and 0 bases from J, leaving 11 bases between. The CDR3 is CASSPRRGSGNTIYF. Written as DNA, the CDR3 is TGTGCCAGCAGTCCTCGCCGGGGCTCTGGAAACACCATATATTTT.

There are a few counts of this clone. The chain carries TRBV5-6 and TRBJ2-3; D is perhaps TRBD2 (6 bases). The length of the CDR3 is 16 residues. Germline CDR1 reads SGHDT; CDR2 reads YYEEEE. The ends were cut back, 3 bases at V and 6 bases at J, with 20 bases in the middle. CDR3 DNA sequence: TGTGCCAGCAGCTCCATCAGGGTCGGGAGATCGGATACGCAGTATTTT. It encodes CASSSIRVGRSDTQYF.

The J gene is TRBJ2-7, the V gene TRBV28; no definite D call. The germline V and J ends were trimmed by 6 bases and 0 bases, with 12 bases remaining between them. This CDR3 is 14 amino acids long. Germline V gene sequence: CDR1 MDHEN, CDR2 SYDVKM. The CDR3 spells CASSSVRSSYEQYF. CDR3 nucleotide sequence: TGTGCCAGCAGCTCGGTTCGGAGCTCCTACGAGCAGTACTTC.

The rearrangement joins TRBV2 to TRBJ2-7; tentatively, D is TRBD1 (5 bases). This CDR3 contains 13 residues. Trimming removed 0 bases from V and 6 bases from J, with 9 bases in between. Germline V gene data show CDR1 as SNHLY and CDR2 as FYNNEI. CDR3 protein: CASSEARQGEQYF. Written as DNA, the CDR3 is TGTGCCAGCAGTGAAGCGCGCCAGGGCGAGCAGTACTTC.

This clone appeared a few times. V and J are TRBV11-3 and TRBJ2-1, with 14 bases that match TRBD2. The CDR3 extends over 18 amino acids. Germline lookup yields CDR1 SGHNT and CDR2 YENEEA. J was trimmed by 6 bases and V by 5 bases; bases with no gene match: 12. This CDR3 reads CASSPNPGLAGVGNEQFF. For the CDR3, the DNA is TGTGCCAGCAGCCCAAACCCGGGACTAGCGGGAGTTGGCAATGAGCAGTTCTTC.

The V and J genes are TRBV30 and TRBJ2-3, with 14 bases lining up with TRBD2. Germline CDR1 reads GTSNPN; CDR2 reads SVGIG (reference sequence). V trimming: 5 bases; J trimming: 5 bases; junction bases outside the gene matches: 3. This CDR3 comprises 14 residues. The CDR3 is CAWGGLAGVDTQYF. In DNA, the CDR3 is TGTGCCTGGGGGGGACTAGCGGGAGTAGATACGCAGTATTTT.

The CDR3 nucleotides are TGTGCCAGCTCACTGACAGGGATCAGCGGGCCCCAGCATTTT. It translates to CASSLTGISGPQHF. The chain has TRBV18 and TRBJ1-5; 7 bases agree with TRBD1. V lost 4 bases, J lost 9 bases, and 9 bases stayed unmatched. There are 14 residues in the CDR3. Germline lookup yields CDR1 KGHSH and CDR2 LQKENI.

The chain joins TRBV2 to TRBJ1-1; TRBD1 matches 8 bases. CDR1 is SNHLY and CDR2 is FYNNEI in the germline V gene. Trimming at V came to 5 bases and at J to 5 bases, leaving 13 bases not matched to a gene. This CDR3 has 16 residues. The DNA for the CDR3 is TGTGCCAGCAGTCCCGGGACAGGAGAGGCAAGGACTGAAGCTTTCTTT. Translating it yields CASSPGTGEARTEAFF.